The T cell receptor (beta chain) under discussion was sequenced for a study of cytomegalovirus exposure and HLA in healthy donors. General study points: Later, an analysis showed that TCR beta chains associated with HLA were more clonally expanded than others that were equally common. Rarity marked most TCR sequences, yet some public TCRs occurred in many donors. When the data were analyzed later, several of the most significant clusters appeared to be linked to common viral pathogens. Apparent HLA restriction characterized most CMV-associated TCR beta chains in a later analysis.

Points on this clone: The antigen remains unidentified. One end of the junction varies from germline; a read error may be responsible.

CDR1 is MNHEY and CDR2 is SMNVEV in the germline V gene (reference sequence). This CDR3 is built from 13 residues. 60 Vbeta and 13 Jbeta primers were used in PCR. Here immunoSEQ multiplex PCR was the method, and the copy in TCRdb shows in-frame clones only, minus some. The table records roughly 150,000 clones, approximately 78% of them present only once. The sequence was obtained from a girl aged 2 to 10 in good health and CMV-seropositive. The sample comprised PBMCs. The chain recombines TRBV27 with TRBJ2-7; 8 nucleotides agree with TRBD2. The CDR3 DNA follows: TGTGCCAGCAGAAGGACTAGCTCCAACGAGCAGTACTTC. It is translated as CASRRTSSNEQYF.